Shown below are 30 T cell receptor beta chains from a single sample sequenced in a study of T cell repertoires in cytomegalovirus infection. Each CDR3 protein gets one entry after TCRdb re-called the reads with MiXCR. In the table there are 400,000 to 550,000 distinct CDR3 sequences, around 11% of which are singletons. Input material: PBMCs. The receptors were gathered from a human donor in good health (CMV status not recorded). Some clones in this sample may be carry-over from other donors' samples.

In its sample, this clonotype was seen many times. The rearrangement uses TRBV7-8 and TRBJ1-6; 7 bases are a match to TRBD1. Germline assignment: CDR1 SGHVS and CDR2 FQNEAQ. Trimming at V came to 1 base and at J to 7 bases, leaving 1 base not matched to a gene. The CDR3 sequence is 14 residues long. In DNA, the CDR3 is TGTGCCAGCAGCTTAGACAGGGGAAATTCACCCCTCCACTTT. This encodes CASSLDRGNSPLHF.

This clonotype showed up just a few times. V is TRBV7-9 and J is TRBJ2-3; TRBD2 might be the D (6 bases). The V end was cut by 5 bases, the J end by 0 bases, with 18 bases between. The CDR3 spans 17 residues. CDR1 SEHNR and CDR2 FQNEAQ come from the germline V gene (reference sequence). CDR3 loop: CASSPWDFLISTDTQYF. The CDR3 DNA follows: TGTGCCAGCAGCCCCTGGGACTTCCTGATTAGCACAGATACGCAGTATTTT. Drawing the rest from reference TRBV7-9 and TRBJ2-3, the complete variable domain is DTGVSQNPRHKITKRGQNVTFRCDPISEHNRLYWYRQTLGQGPEFLTYFQNEAQLEKSRLLSDRFSAERPKGSFSTLEIQRTEQGDSAMYLCASSPWDFLISTDTQYFGPGTRLTVL.

This clonotype was counted ten times or more. The chain is built from TRBV12-3 or TRBV12-4 and TRBJ2-1; tentative D call: TRBD1 (6 bases). Trimming cost V 3 bases and J 7 bases, with 13 bases left between them. The CDR3 consists of 14 residues. CDR3 DNA sequence: TGTGCCAGCAGTTTTACAGGGCTCGTAAATGAGCAGTTCTTC. Translated, it gives CASSFTGLVNEQFF.

V is TRBV6-5 and J is TRBJ2-2, with unresolved D. This CDR3 has 15 residues. The V gene's germline CDR1 is MNHEY and CDR2 SVGAGI. V lost 10 bases, J lost 2 bases, and 17 bases lay in between. This CDR3 reads CATGTQERNTGELFF. CDR3 bases: TGTGCCACCGGAACCCAGGAGAGAAACACCGGGGAGCTGTTTTTT.

This clonotype was seen repeatedly, ten times or more. The chain joins TRBV7-9 to TRBJ2-7; 8 positions agree with TRBD2. CDR1 and CDR2 from the germline V gene are SEHNR and FQNEAQ (reference sequence). This CDR3 is built from 14 residues. J lost 1 base, V lost 2 bases, and 1 base had no gene match. CDR3 sequence reads: CASSLPGGSYEQYF. The CDR3 DNA follows: TGTGCCAGCAGCTTACCGGGGGGGTCCTACGAGCAGTACTTC. The variable domain in full, with the rest retrieved from reference TRBV7-9 and TRBJ2-7, is DTGVSQNPRHKITKRGQNVTFRCDPISEHNRLYWYRQTLGQGPEFLTYFQNEAQLEKSRLLSDRFSAERPKGSFSTLEIQRTEQGDSAMYLCASSLPGGSYEQYFGPGTRLTVT.

The V gene is TRBV14, the J gene TRBJ2-7, with 8 bases fitting TRBD2. The CDR3 extends over 12 amino acids. In germline, CDR1 is SGHDN, CDR2 FVKESK. The junction had 2 bases not matched to a gene; V was cut back by 1 base and J by 9 bases. The CDR3 here is CASSQAGTRQYF. CDR3 nucleotide sequence: TGTGCCAGCAGCCAAGCCGGGACTAGGCAGTACTTC.

The rearrangement links TRBV6-2 or TRBV6-3 to TRBJ1-1; 7 bases line up with TRBD1. With V trimmed by 2 bases and J by 1 base, 7 bases remained unmatched. There are 16 residues in the CDR3. Germline V lookup: CDR1 MNHEY, CDR2 SVGEGT. The CDR3 DNA sequence: TGTGCCAGCAGTTACCCCCTGGGACAGACGAACACTGAAGCTTTCTTT. Its protein is CASSYPLGQTNTEAFF.

The chain is built from TRBV3-1 and TRBJ2-6; D gene unclear. In germline, CDR1 is LGHDT, CDR2 YNNKEL (reference sequence). With 0 bases removed from V and 3 bases from J, the gap between germline ends came to 15 bases. The CDR3 is 18 residues long. The CDR3 protein is CASSQDSSGRVGANVLTF. The CDR3 DNA follows: TGTGCCAGCAGCCAAGATTCGTCGGGTCGGGTTGGGGCCAACGTCCTGACTTTC.

This clonotype was counted ten times or more. The gene calls are TRBV7-3 and TRBJ2-3; 8 nucleotides align to TRBD1. The germline V gene has CDR1 SGHTA and CDR2 FQGTGA. V dropped 5 bases and J dropped 5; count of bases not matched to a gene: 9. The CDR3 runs to 15 residues. The CDR3 region has the DNA TGTGCCAGCAGCCCCACAGGGGGAGGTGGAGATACGCAGTATTTT. Translating it yields CASSPTGGGGDTQYF. Using reference TRBV7-3 and TRBJ2-3 for the parts outside the CDR3, the full variable domain is GAGVSQTPSNKVTEKGKYVELRCDPISGHTALYWYRQSLGQGPEFLIYFQGTGAADDSGLPNDRFFAVRPEGSVSTLKIQRTERGDSAVYLCASSPTGGGGDTQYFGPGTRLTVL.

The sample holds many counts of this clonotype. The rearrangement links TRBV20-1 to TRBJ2-7; D is tentatively TRBD1 or TRBD2 (5 bases each). CDR3 length: 15 amino acids. Germline values: CDR1 DFQATT, CDR2 SNEGSKA (reference sequence). Trimming left V 4 bases short and J 3 bases short, with 19 bases between. The CDR3 region is CSATSWGIPRYEQYF. In DNA form, the CDR3 reads TGCAGTGCTACCTCATGGGGGATCCCCCGCTACGAGCAGTACTTC.

This clonotype has at least ten counts. The gene calls are TRBV7-9 and TRBJ2-6; possibly TRBD1 for D (5 bases). Germline values: CDR1 SEHNR, CDR2 FQNEAQ (reference sequence). The ends were cut back, 6 bases at V and 0 bases at J, with 9 bases in the middle. The CDR3 contains 15 residues. CDR3 nucleotide sequence: TGTGCCAGCAGTCTACAGGCCTCTGGGGCCAACGTCCTGACTTTC. Amino acid sequence: CASSLQASGANVLTF.

The chain joins TRBV7-3 to TRBJ2-1, with a weak D call TRBD1 (6 bases). CDR1 SGHTA and CDR2 FQGTGA come from the germline V gene. This CDR3 region has 16 residues. Trimming took 5 bases from V and 3 from J, leaving 17 bases between them. CDR3 sequence: CASSLQGGGLYNEQFF. For the CDR3, the DNA is TGTGCCAGCAGCCTCCAAGGTGGGGGCCTCTACAATGAGCAGTTCTTC. Looking up the rest from reference TRBV7-3 and TRBJ2-1 gives the full variable domain: GAGVSQTPSNKVTEKGKYVELRCDPISGHTALYWYRQSLGQGPEFLIYFQGTGAADDSGLPNDRFFAVRPEGSVSTLKIQRTERGDSAVYLCASSLQGGGLYNEQFFGPGTRLTVL.

In its sample, this clonotype was seen a few times. The V call is TRBV4-2, the J call TRBJ1-1; no clear D gene. Trimming removed 5 bases from V and 3 bases from J, with 19 bases in between. There are 16 residues in the CDR3. Germline V gene sequence: CDR1 LGHNA, CDR2 YNFKEQ. Here the CDR3 DNA reads TGTGCCAGCAGCACCCCTACTCCCGCGGGTGACACTGAAGCTTTCTTT. Residues: CASSTPTPAGDTEAFF.

This clonotype has at least ten counts. V is TRBV7-2 and J is TRBJ2-7; 9 nucleotides match TRBD1. The germline CDR1 and CDR2 sequences are SGHTA and FQGNSA. V lost 4 bases to trimming and J lost 6 bases; unmatched junction nucleotides: 4. The length of the CDR3 is 13 residues. CDR3: CASSWDRAAEQYF. CDR3 nucleotide sequence: TGTGCCAGCAGCTGGGACAGGGCGGCCGAGCAGTACTTC.

This clonotype was counted ten times or more. The chain uses TRBV14 and TRBJ1-6, with D perhaps matching TRBD1 (6 bases). This CDR3 contains 14 residues. V lost 3 bases to trimming and J lost 8 bases, with 11 bases between them. Germline V gene sequence: CDR1 SGHDN, CDR2 FVKESK. The CDR3 DNA is TGTGCCAGCAGCCAGGGGGGGGGCCATTCACCCCTCCACTTT. It yields the protein CASSQGGGHSPLHF.

There are many counts of this clonotype. The CDR3 region is CASSPTAGQQPQHF. The DNA of the CDR3 is TGTGCCAGCAGTCCGACCGCCGGTCAGCAGCCCCAGCATTTT. This sequence joins TRBV6-1 and TRBJ1-5; D unclear. V lost 5 bases and J lost 7, with 15 bases in between. Germline CDR1 is MNHNS and CDR2 is SASEGT. The CDR3 extends over 14 amino acids.

This clonotype has a count of ten or more. V is TRBV5-4 and J is TRBJ2-3, with 8 nucleotides matching TRBD2. The CDR3 length is 18 residues. V gave up 3 bases and J gave up 2 bases; unmatched junction bases: 14. Germline V CDR1 and CDR2: SGHNT, YYREEE (reference sequence). The CDR3 spells CASSYPAGEAGDTDTQYF. CDR3 DNA: TGTGCCAGCAGCTACCCCGCGGGCGAAGCGGGGGACACAGATACGCAGTATTTT.

This clonotype has ten or more counts. V and J are TRBV7-2 and TRBJ1-2, with a weak D call TRBD1 (6 bases). Trimming stripped 5 bases from V and 4 bases from J, with 14 bases between. In germline, CDR1 is SGHTA, CDR2 FQGNSA. CDR3 length: 14 residues. The CDR3 DNA sequence: TGTGCCAGCAGCCCTTACAGGGAAAGCTATGGCTACACCTTC. It encodes CASSPYRESYGYTF.

This clonotype was observed at least ten times. The chain employs TRBV20-1 and TRBJ2-1, with 10 bases matching TRBD2. The junction had 12 bases not matched to a gene; V was cut back by 6 bases and J by 4 bases. This CDR3 spans 16 amino acids. Per the germline V gene, CDR1 is DFQATT and CDR2 is SNEGSKA (reference sequence). Here the CDR3 reads CSANPPSGGSYNEQFF. DNA of the CDR3: TGCAGTGCCAACCCCCCTAGCGGGGGCTCATACAATGAGCAGTTCTTC.

This clonotype was picked up many times. J is TRBJ2-7 and V is TRBV28; maybe TRBD2 (5 bases). CDR1 MDHEN and CDR2 SYDVKM come from the germline V gene. This CDR3 has 16 amino acids. V lost 5 bases and J 0 bases, leaving 17 bases between the germline ends. For the CDR3, the DNA is TGTGCCAGCAGTCTCCCTTACCGCACTAGCTCCTACGAGCAGTACTTC. Translated, it gives CASSLPYRTSSYEQYF.

The sample holds many counts of this clonotype. This rearrangement joins TRBV28 to TRBJ2-1, with 14 bases that match TRBD2. The CDR3 extends over 20 amino acids. Germline loops: CDR1 MDHEN, CDR2 SYDVKM. Unmatched junction bases numbered 11, after V lost 3 bases and J lost 1 base. The DNA of the CDR3 is TGTGCCAGCAGTTTCCCCCATAGACTAGCGGGAGGGGTGTCCTACAATGAGCAGTTCTTC. Its protein product is CASSFPHRLAGGVSYNEQFF.

The rearrangement uses TRBV2 and TRBJ2-5, with D possibly being TRBD1 (7 bases). The germline gives CDR1 SNHLY, CDR2 FYNNEI. Trimming took off 4 bases at V and 2 bases at J, with 17 bases between the two ends. The CDR3 sequence is 16 residues long. The CDR3 sequence is CASSGGDRPRQETQYF. CDR3 nucleotide sequence: TGTGCCAGCAGTGGGGGGGACAGACCTCGACAAGAGACCCAGTACTTC.

This clonotype was detected only a few times. The V and J genes are TRBV27 and TRBJ1-1; TRBD1 aligns across 7 bases. V was pared by 6 bases and J by 6 bases, with 7 bases of the junction left unmatched. This CDR3 has 13 residues. In germline, CDR1 is MNHEY, CDR2 SMNVEV (reference sequence). CDR3 DNA sequence: TGTGCCAGCAGCCCACAGGGGTGGGCTGAAGCTTTCTTT. Amino acid sequence: CASSPQGWAEAFF.

This clonotype is a singleton in its sample. A much bigger clone sits one base away, suggesting this may be a read error. The chain joins TRBV29-1 to TRBJ1-1, with a possible D match to TRBD1 (6 bases). Germline V CDR1 and CDR2: SQVTM, ANQGSEA. This CDR3 contains 17 residues. Trimming shortened V by 7 bases and J by 0 bases, and 24 bases separated the two germline ends. The CDR3 coding sequence is TGCAGCGCCCTCACAGTCGACAGGTCCCACATGAACACTGAAGCTTTCTTT. Translating it yields CSALTVDRSHMNTEAFF.

This clonotype was seen more than once but under ten times. CDR3 nucleotide sequence: TGTGCCAGCAGTTACTCCTACAGGGCCGGTCAAGAGACCCAGTACTTC. Protein sequence: CASSYSYRAGQETQYF. V usage is TRBV6-5 and J usage is TRBJ2-5; D may be TRBD1 (6 bases). Trimming stripped 0 bases from V and 2 bases from J, with 13 bases between. The CDR3 has 16 residues. Looked up from germline, CDR1 is MNHEY and CDR2 is SVGAGI.

This clonotype was seen repeatedly, ten times or more. V is TRBV20-1 and J is TRBJ1-2; D uncertain. The germline V and J ends were trimmed by 6 bases and 2 bases, with 13 bases remaining between them. This CDR3 contains 13 residues. CDR1 is DFQATT, CDR2 SNEGSKA, per germline (reference sequence). The CDR3 is CSARRGGNYGYTF. The CDR3 DNA reads as TGCAGTGCAAGGAGAGGAGGGAACTATGGCTACACCTTC.

The table lists this clonotype with a few counts. The chain has TRBV28 and TRBJ2-1; 7 bases agree with TRBD1. Germline lookup yields CDR1 MDHEN and CDR2 SYDVKM. V was clipped by 6 bases and J by 4 bases; unmatched bases: 9. The CDR3 is 15 amino acids. The CDR3, as DNA: TGTGCCAGCAGAAAATGGGGACAGTTATACAATGAGCAGTTCTTC. As protein: CASRKWGQLYNEQFF.

This clonotype was detected ten times or more. The V and J genes are TRBV4-2 and TRBJ2-7; tentative D call: TRBD1 (6 bases). The CDR3 length is 13 residues. The V gene lost 1 base and the J gene lost 6 bases, with 10 bases spanning the gap. Germline lookup yields CDR1 LGHNA and CDR2 YNFKEQ. The CDR3 spells CASSQVRGGEQYF. The CDR3 DNA follows: TGTGCCAGCAGCCAAGTGAGAGGGGGCGAGCAGTACTTC.

This clonotype was seen ten or more times. The V gene is TRBV7-3, the J gene TRBJ2-1; 11 positions match TRBD2. Germline CDR1 is SGHTA and CDR2 is FQGTGA. The J segment lost 6 bases and the V segment lost 0 bases, leaving 1 base of the junction unmatched. The CDR3 is 15 residues long. The CDR3: CASSLTGTSGNEQFF. For the CDR3, the DNA is TGTGCCAGCAGCTTAACAGGGACTAGCGGCAATGAGCAGTTCTTC.

The chain has TRBV20-1 and TRBJ2-1, with D perhaps TRBD1 or TRBD2 (5 bases each). This CDR3 region has 11 residues. The germline CDR1 and CDR2 sequences are DFQATT and SNEGSKA (reference sequence). The CDR3 bases are TGCAGCTGGGACGGACACAATGAGCAGTTCTTC. Translated: CSWDGHNEQFF.